A selection of T cell receptor beta chains follows, all from one sample in a study of T cells after yellow fever vaccination. MiXCR was run by TCRdb on the 5' RACE reads, yielding one entry per CDR3 protein. The sample carries around 250,000 distinct CDR3 sequences, 5.2% recorded once. The starting material was CD4+ T cells sorted from PBMCs, obtained on the day of the yellow fever booster vaccination. These receptors were obtained from a man younger than 35 who received the YFV17D yellow fever vaccine. Each CDR3 is given with its conserved first and last residue. D genes are given only for firm matches. Clone size appears in some rows only: once, few, many, or a class for an expanded clone.

D gene: .
J gene: TRBJ1-2
clone size: many
V gene: TRBV2
CDR3 protein: CASSPRTTANYGYTF
CDR3 DNA: TGTGCCAGCAGTCCCCGGACAACTGCTAACTATGGCTACACCTTC

D gene: .
J gene: TRBJ2-1
clone size: many
V gene: TRBV15
CDR3 protein: CATSTDRTGEQFF
CDR3 DNA: TGTGCCACCAGCACAGACAGGACCGGGGAGCAGTTCTTC

D gene: TRBD2
J gene: TRBJ2-5
clone size: few
V gene: TRBV20-1
CDR3 protein: CSARAQRGEETQYF
CDR3 DNA: TGCAGTGCTAGAGCCCAGCGGGGGGAAGAGACCCAGTACTTC

D gene: TRBD1
J gene: TRBJ1-5
clone size: many
V gene: TRBV4-2
CDR3 protein: CASSQDVDRSNQPQHF
CDR3 DNA: TGTGCCAGCAGCCAAGATGTGGACAGGAGCAATCAGCCCCAGCATTTT

D gene: TRBD2
J gene: TRBJ2-5
clone size: many
V gene: TRBV6-2/TRBV6-3
CDR3 protein: CASMSPHSGGEETQYF
CDR3 DNA: TGTGCCAGCATGTCCCCGCATAGCGGGGGGGAAGAGACCCAGTACTTC

D gene: .
J gene: TRBJ2-7
clone size: .
V gene: TRBV7-2
CDR3 protein: CASSLVPDLSYEQYF
CDR3 DNA: TGTGCCAGCAGCTTAGTTCCCGATCTCTCCTACGAGCAGTACTTC

D gene: .
J gene: TRBJ2-7
clone size: .
V gene: TRBV12-3/TRBV12-4
CDR3 protein: CASSREATSREQYF
CDR3 DNA: TGTGCCAGCAGCCGCGAGGCGACCTCTCGCGAGCAGTACTTC

D gene: .
J gene: TRBJ1-6
clone size: few
V gene: TRBV21-1
CDR3 protein: CASSKRRVPYNSPLHF
CDR3 DNA: TGTGCCAGCAGCAAACGGAGGGTCCCCTATAATTCACCCCTCCACTTT

D gene: .
J gene: TRBJ2-1
clone size: few
V gene: TRBV7-2
CDR3 protein: CASSLEGVSGEQFF
CDR3 DNA: TGTGCCAGCAGCTTGGAGGGGGTGAGTGGTGAGCAGTTCTTC

D gene: .
J gene: TRBJ2-4
clone size: many
V gene: TRBV20-1
CDR3 protein: CSAGGVAKNIQYF
CDR3 DNA: TGCAGTGCAGGGGGAGTAGCCAAAAACATTCAGTACTTC

D gene: TRBD1
J gene: TRBJ1-6
clone size: .
V gene: TRBV12-3/TRBV12-4
CDR3 protein: CASSLAGQNYSPLHF
CDR3 DNA: TGTGCCAGCAGTTTGGCGGGACAGAACTATTCACCCCTCCACTTT

D gene: TRBD2
J gene: TRBJ2-1
clone size: many
V gene: TRBV6-5
CDR3 protein: CASSYSPRGGSRLAVYNEQFF
CDR3 DNA: TGTGCCAGCAGTTACTCACCCCGGGGGGGGAGTCGGCTAGCGGTATACAATGAGCAGTTCTTC

D gene: .
J gene: TRBJ2-5
clone size: many
V gene: TRBV20-1
CDR3 protein: CSAPRAGAQETQYF
CDR3 DNA: TGCAGTGCCCCCCGGGCGGGGGCGCAAGAGACCCAGTACTTC

D gene: TRBD1
J gene: TRBJ2-1
clone size: .
V gene: TRBV7-9
CDR3 protein: CASSLDNRGNEQFF
CDR3 DNA: TGTGCCAGCAGCTTAGATAACAGGGGGAATGAGCAGTTCTTC

D gene: .
J gene: TRBJ2-1
clone size: few
V gene: TRBV5-1
CDR3 protein: CASSIGHGNEQFF
CDR3 DNA: TGCGCCAGCAGCATAGGGCACGGGAATGAGCAGTTCTTC

D gene: .
J gene: TRBJ1-4
clone size: .
V gene: TRBV15
CDR3 protein: CATSRAVGEKLFF
CDR3 DNA: TGTGCCACCAGCAGGGCTGTAGGGGAAAAACTGTTTTTT

D gene: TRBD1
J gene: TRBJ1-5
clone size: .
V gene: TRBV20-1
CDR3 protein: CSARDLGTGTFNQPQHF
CDR3 DNA: TGCAGTGCTAGAGATCTTGGGACAGGGACATTCAATCAGCCCCAGCATTTT

D gene: .
J gene: TRBJ2-3
clone size: many
V gene: TRBV5-1
CDR3 protein: CASSLEQMGPTDTQYF
CDR3 DNA: TGCGCCAGCAGCTTGGAACAGATGGGGCCCACAGATACGCAGTATTTT

D gene: .
J gene: TRBJ2-1
clone size: .
V gene: TRBV4-3
CDR3 protein: CASSPDRLYNEQFF
CDR3 DNA: TGCGCCAGCAGCCCAGACAGGCTTTACAATGAGCAGTTCTTC

D gene: TRBD1
J gene: TRBJ1-1
clone size: .
V gene: TRBV5-1
CDR3 protein: CASSLVGQAVNTEAFF
CDR3 DNA: TGCGCCAGCAGCTTGGTGGGACAGGCCGTGAACACTGAAGCTTTCTTT

D gene: .
J gene: TRBJ1-2
clone size: .
V gene: TRBV7-2
CDR3 protein: CASSLSRTPRGYTF
CDR3 DNA: TGTGCCAGCAGCTTATCGCGGACGCCGCGCGGCTACACCTTC

D gene: .
J gene: TRBJ2-3
clone size: few
V gene: TRBV6-2/TRBV6-3
CDR3 protein: CASADYTDTQYF
CDR3 DNA: TGTGCCAGCGCCGACTACACAGATACGCAGTATTTT

D gene: TRBD1
J gene: TRBJ1-1
clone size: .
V gene: TRBV27
CDR3 protein: CASSDRGTGAMNTEAFF
CDR3 DNA: TGTGCCAGCAGCGACCGGGGGACAGGGGCAATGAACACTGAAGCTTTCTTT

D gene: .
J gene: TRBJ2-7
clone size: many
V gene: TRBV2
CDR3 protein: CASSEAGFSSYEQYF
CDR3 DNA: TGTGCCAGCAGTGAAGCAGGCTTTTCCTCCTACGAGCAGTACTTC

D gene: .
J gene: TRBJ1-5
clone size: few
V gene: TRBV18
CDR3 protein: CASSPTEGRGNQPQHF
CDR3 DNA: TGTGCCAGCTCACCAACGGAAGGTCGCGGCAATCAGCCCCAGCATTTT

D gene: .
J gene: TRBJ1-2
clone size: many
V gene: TRBV6-5
CDR3 protein: CASSYAGPLYGYTF
CDR3 DNA: TGTGCCAGCAGTTACGCAGGGCCACTCTATGGCTACACCTTC

D gene: .
J gene: TRBJ2-3
clone size: many
V gene: TRBV6-5
CDR3 protein: CASSYSSLAWDTQYF
CDR3 DNA: TGTGCCAGCAGTTACTCCTCGTTGGCTTGGGATACGCAGTATTTT

D gene: TRBD1
J gene: TRBJ1-1
clone size: few
V gene: TRBV11-2
CDR3 protein: CASSLGRGQGRMNTEAFF
CDR3 DNA: TGTGCCAGCAGCTTAGGAAGAGGACAGGGGCGAATGAACACTGAAGCTTTCTTT

D gene: TRBD2
J gene: TRBJ2-3
clone size: few
V gene: TRBV27
CDR3 protein: CASTTSGGLKTDTQYF
CDR3 DNA: TGTGCCAGCACTACTAGCGGGGGGCTGAAGACAGATACGCAGTATTTT

D gene: .
J gene: TRBJ1-2
clone size: few
V gene: TRBV30
CDR3 protein: CAWSVPGEGYTF
CDR3 DNA: TGTGCCTGGAGTGTACCAGGGGAGGGCTACACCTTC

D gene: TRBD1
J gene: TRBJ1-5
clone size: .
V gene: TRBV24-1
CDR3 protein: CATSDPGQGWNQPQHF
CDR3 DNA: TGTGCCACCAGTGACCCGGGACAGGGGTGGAATCAGCCCCAGCATTTT

D gene: TRBD2
J gene: TRBJ2-4
clone size: medium-sized
V gene: TRBV7-9
CDR3 protein: CASSASGGLAKNIQYF
CDR3 DNA: TGTGCCAGCAGCGCCAGCGGGGGGCTAGCCAAAAACATTCAGTACTTC

D gene: .
J gene: TRBJ2-5
clone size: .
V gene: TRBV2
CDR3 protein: CASHIGLETQYF
CDR3 DNA: TGTGCCAGCCACATTGGCCTGGAGACCCAGTACTTC

D gene: TRBD2
J gene: TRBJ2-2
clone size: few
V gene: TRBV15
CDR3 protein: CATSPPGGITGELFF
CDR3 DNA: TGTGCCACCAGTCCCCCGGGGGGTATCACCGGGGAGCTGTTTTTT

D gene: .
J gene: TRBJ1-1
clone size: many
V gene: TRBV9
CDR3 protein: CASSATAMNTEAFF
CDR3 DNA: TGTGCCAGCAGCGCGACAGCAATGAACACTGAAGCTTTCTTT

D gene: TRBD1
J gene: TRBJ1-2
clone size: .
V gene: TRBV4-1
CDR3 protein: CASSHGQGTLEGYTF
CDR3 DNA: TGCGCCAGCAGCCATGGACAGGGAACCCTAGAGGGCTACACCTTC